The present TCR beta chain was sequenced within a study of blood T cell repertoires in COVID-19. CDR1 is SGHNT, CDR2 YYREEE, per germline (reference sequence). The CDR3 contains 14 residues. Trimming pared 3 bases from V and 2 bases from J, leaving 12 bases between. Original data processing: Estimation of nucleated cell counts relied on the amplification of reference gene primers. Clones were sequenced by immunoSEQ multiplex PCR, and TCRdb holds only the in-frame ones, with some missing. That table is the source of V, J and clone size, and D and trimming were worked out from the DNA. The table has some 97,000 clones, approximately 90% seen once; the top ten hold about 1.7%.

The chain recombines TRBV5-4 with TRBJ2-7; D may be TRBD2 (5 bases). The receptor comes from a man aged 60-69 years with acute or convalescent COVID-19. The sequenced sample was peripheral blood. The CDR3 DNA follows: TGTGCCAGCAGCTCGGGGTGGGGAGCCTACGAGCAGTACTTC. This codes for CASSSGWGAYEQYF.